Below, one TCR beta chain is given with its context. Its target is unknown. Each subset's genomic DNA was split evenly across several immunoSEQ plates. Per sorted-subset replicate PCR, input was around 220 ng DNA, representing some 30,000 T cell genomes. Profiling relied on immunoSEQ multiplex PCR, and the TCRdb table lists in-frame clones only, not all of them. The sample yields 2 million to 2.5 million clones, roughly 95% seen once. The V gene's germline CDR1 is SGDLS and CDR2 YYNGEE. The CDR3 consists of 15 residues. V trimming: 0 bases; J trimming: 8 bases; junction bases outside the gene matches: 8. This sample was taken from a study of shared clonotypes between healthy human individuals. Overall study findings and caveats: Clonotypes that were shared across a handful of donors made up approximately 5% of naive CD4 clonotypes.

The receptor comes from a man between 18 and 29 years old in good health. This chain links TRBV9 with TRBJ2-1; the match to TRBD1 covers 7 bases. The sample comprised naive CD4+ T cells sorted from blood. As for subset: CD45RA+ positively selected. As DNA, the CDR3 is TGTGCCAGCAGCGTAGGAGGGGGCGGTAAATATGAGCAGTTCTTC. Translated, it gives CASSVGGGGKYEQFF.